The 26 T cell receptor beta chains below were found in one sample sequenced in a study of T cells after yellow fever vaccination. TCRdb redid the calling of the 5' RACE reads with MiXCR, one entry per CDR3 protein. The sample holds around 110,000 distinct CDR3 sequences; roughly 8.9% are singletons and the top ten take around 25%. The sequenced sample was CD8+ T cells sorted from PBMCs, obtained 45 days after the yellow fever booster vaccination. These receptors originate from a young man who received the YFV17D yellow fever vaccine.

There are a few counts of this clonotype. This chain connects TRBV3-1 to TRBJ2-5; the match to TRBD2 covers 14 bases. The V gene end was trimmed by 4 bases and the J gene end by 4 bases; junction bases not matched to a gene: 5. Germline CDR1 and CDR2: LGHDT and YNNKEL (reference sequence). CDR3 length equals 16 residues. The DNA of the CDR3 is TGTGCCAGCAGCCCTCGACTAGCGGGAGGGCCAGAGACCCAGTACTTC. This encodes CASSPRLAGGPETQYF.

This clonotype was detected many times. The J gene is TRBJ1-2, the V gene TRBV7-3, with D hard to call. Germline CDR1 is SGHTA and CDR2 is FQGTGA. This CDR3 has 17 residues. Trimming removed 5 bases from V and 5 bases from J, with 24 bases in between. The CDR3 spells CASSPSPGGINRYGYTF. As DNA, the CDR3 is TGTGCCAGCAGCCCGAGTCCGGGAGGGATCAATCGTTATGGCTACACCTTC.

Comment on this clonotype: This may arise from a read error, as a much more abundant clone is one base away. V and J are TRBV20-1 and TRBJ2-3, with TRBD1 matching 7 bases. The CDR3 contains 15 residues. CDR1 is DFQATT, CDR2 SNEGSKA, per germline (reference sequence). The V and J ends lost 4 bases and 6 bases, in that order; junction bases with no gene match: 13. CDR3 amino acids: CSAIHMTGSIDTQYF. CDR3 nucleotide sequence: TGCAGTGCTATTCACATGACAGGGAGTATTGATACGCAGTATTTT.

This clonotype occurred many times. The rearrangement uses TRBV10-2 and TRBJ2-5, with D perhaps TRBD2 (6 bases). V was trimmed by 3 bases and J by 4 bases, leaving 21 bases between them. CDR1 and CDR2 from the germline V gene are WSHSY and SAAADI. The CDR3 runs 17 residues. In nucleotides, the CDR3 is TGCGCCAGCAGTGACCCAAGGGAGCGGGCCCCCAGAGAGACCCAGTACTTC. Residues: CASSDPRERAPRETQYF.

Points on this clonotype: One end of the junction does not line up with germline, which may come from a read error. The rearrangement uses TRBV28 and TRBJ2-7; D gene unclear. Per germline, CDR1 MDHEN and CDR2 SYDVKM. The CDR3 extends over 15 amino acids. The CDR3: CASSPIVGPSYKQYF. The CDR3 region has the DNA TGTGCCAGCAGCCCTATAGTCGGCCCCTCCTACAAGCAGTACTTC.

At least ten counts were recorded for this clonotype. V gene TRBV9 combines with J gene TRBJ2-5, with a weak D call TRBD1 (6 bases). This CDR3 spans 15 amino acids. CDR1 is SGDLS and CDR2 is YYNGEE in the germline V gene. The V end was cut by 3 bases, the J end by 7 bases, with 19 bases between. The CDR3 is CASSARTGLGGTQYF. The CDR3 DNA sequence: TGTGCCAGCAGCGCCAGGACTGGGTTAGGGGGGACCCAGTACTTC. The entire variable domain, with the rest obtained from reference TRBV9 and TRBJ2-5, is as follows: DSGVTQTPKHLITATGQRVTLRCSPRSGDLSVYWYQQSLDQGLQFLIQYYNGEERAKGNILERFSAQQFPDLHSELNLSSLELGDSALYFCASSARTGLGGTQYFGPGTRLLVL.

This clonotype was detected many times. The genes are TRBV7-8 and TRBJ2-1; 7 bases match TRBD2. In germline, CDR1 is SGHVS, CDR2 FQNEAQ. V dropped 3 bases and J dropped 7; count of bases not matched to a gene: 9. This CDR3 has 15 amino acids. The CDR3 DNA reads TGTGCCAGCAGCTTCCGGGGGGAGGGACTGAATGAGCAGTTCTTC. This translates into CASSFRGEGLNEQFF.

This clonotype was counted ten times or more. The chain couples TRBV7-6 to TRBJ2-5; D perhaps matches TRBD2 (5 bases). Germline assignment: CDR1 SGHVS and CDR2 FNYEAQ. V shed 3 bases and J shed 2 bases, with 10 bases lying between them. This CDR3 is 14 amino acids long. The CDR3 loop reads CASSLGAVQETQYF. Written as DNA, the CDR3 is TGTGCCAGCAGCTTGGGAGCGGTACAAGAGACCCAGTACTTC.

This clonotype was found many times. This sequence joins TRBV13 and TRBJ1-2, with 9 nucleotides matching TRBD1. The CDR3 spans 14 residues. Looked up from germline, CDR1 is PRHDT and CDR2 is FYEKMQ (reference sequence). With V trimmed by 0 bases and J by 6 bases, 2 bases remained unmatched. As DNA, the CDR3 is TGTGCCAGCAGCTTAGGGGGACAGGGTGATGGCTACACCTTC. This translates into CASSLGGQGDGYTF. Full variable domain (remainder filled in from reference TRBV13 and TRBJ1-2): AAGVIQSPRHLIKEKRETATLKCYPIPRHDTVYWYQQGPGQDPQFLISFYEKMQSDKGSIPDRFSAQQFSDYHSELNMSSLELGDSALYFCASSLGGQGDGYTFGSGTRLTVV.

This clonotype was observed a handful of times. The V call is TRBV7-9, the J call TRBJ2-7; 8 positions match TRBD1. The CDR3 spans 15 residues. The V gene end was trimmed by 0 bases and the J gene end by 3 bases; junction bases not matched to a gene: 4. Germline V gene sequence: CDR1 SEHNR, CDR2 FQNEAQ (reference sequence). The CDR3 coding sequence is TGTGCCAGCAGCTTAGCCCAGGGGGCAAACTACGAGCAGTACTTC. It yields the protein CASSLAQGANYEQYF.

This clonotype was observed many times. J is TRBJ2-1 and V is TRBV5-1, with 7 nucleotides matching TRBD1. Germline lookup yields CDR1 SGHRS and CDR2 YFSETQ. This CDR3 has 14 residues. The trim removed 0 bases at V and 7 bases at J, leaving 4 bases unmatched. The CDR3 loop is CASSLVEGANEQFF. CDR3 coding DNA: TGCGCCAGCAGCTTGGTAGAGGGGGCTAATGAGCAGTTCTTC. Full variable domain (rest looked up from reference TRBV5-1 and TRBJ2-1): KAGVTQTPRYLIKTRGQQVTLSCSPISGHRSVSWYQQTPGQGLQFLFEYFSETQRNKGNFPGRFSGRQFSNSRSEMNVSTLELGDSALYLCASSLVEGANEQFFGPGTRLTVL.

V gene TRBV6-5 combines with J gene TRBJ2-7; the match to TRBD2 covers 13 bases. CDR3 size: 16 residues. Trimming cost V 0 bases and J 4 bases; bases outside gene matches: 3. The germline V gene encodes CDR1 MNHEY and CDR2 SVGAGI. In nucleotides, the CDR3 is TGTGCCAGCAGTTACTCGGGGACTAGCGGGGAGTACGAGCAGTACTTC. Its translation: CASSYSGTSGEYEQYF.

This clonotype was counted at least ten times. This CDR3 reads CASSFGFEQYF. The CDR3, as DNA: TGTGCCAGCAGCTTTGGGTTCGAGCAGTACTTC. V is TRBV5-5 and J is TRBJ2-7; D gene ambiguous. Germline CDR1 is SGHKS and CDR2 is YYEKEE (reference sequence). The CDR3 is made up of 11 amino acids. The germline V and J ends were trimmed by 2 bases and 6 bases, with 6 bases remaining between them.

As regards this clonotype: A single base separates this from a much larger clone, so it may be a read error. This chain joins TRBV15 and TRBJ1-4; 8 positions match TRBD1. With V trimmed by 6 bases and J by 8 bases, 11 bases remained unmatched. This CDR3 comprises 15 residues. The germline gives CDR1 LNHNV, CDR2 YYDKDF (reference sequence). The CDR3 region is CATSPGEDRVEKLFF. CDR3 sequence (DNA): TGTGCCACCAGTCCCGGAGAGGACAGGGTCGAAAAACTGTTTTTT.

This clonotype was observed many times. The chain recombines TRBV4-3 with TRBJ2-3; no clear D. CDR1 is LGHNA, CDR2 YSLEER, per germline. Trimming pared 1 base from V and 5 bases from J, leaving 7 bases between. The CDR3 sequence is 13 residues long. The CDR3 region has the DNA TGCGCCAGCAGCCAAGTCAGTGAAGATACGCAGTATTTT. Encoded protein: CASSQVSEDTQYF.

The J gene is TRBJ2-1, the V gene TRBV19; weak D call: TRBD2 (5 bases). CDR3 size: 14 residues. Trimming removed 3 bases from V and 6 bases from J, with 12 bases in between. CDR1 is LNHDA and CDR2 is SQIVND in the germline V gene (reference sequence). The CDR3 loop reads CASSIGLAANEQFF. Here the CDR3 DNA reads TGTGCCAGTAGTATCGGGCTAGCCGCCAATGAGCAGTTCTTC. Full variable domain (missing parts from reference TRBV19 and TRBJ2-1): DGGITQSPKYLFRKEGQNVTLSCEQNLNHDAMYWYRQDPGQGLRLIYYSQIVNDFQKGDIAEGYSVSREKKESFPLTVTSAQKNPTAFYLCASSIGLAANEQFFGPGTRLTVL.

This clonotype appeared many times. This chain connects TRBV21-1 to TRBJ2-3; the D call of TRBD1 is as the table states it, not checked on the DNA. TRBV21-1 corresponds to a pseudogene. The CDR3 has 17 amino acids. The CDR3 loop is CASSKRARGPFTDTQYF. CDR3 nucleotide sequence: TGTGCCAGCAGCAAAAGGGCCAGGGGCCCGTTCACAGATACGCAGTATTTT.

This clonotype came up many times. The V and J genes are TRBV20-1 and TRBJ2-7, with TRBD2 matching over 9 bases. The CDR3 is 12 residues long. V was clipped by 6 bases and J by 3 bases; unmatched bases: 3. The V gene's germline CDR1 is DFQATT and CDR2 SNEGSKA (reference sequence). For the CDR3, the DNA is TGCAGTGCCCGACTAGCGGACTACGAGCAGTACTTC. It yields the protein CSARLADYEQYF.

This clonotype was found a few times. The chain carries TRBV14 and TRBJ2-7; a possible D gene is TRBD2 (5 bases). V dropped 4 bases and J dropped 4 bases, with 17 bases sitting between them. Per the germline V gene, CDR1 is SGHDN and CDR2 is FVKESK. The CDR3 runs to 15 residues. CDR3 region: CASSPGGTSPYEQYF. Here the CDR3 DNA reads TGTGCCAGCAGCCCCGGAGGAACTAGTCCATACGAGCAGTACTTC.

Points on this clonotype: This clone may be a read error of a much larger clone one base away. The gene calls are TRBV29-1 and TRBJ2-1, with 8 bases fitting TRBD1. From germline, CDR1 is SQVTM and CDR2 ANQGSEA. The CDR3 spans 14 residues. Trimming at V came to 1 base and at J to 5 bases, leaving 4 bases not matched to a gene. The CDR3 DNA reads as TGCAGCGTTGAAGTCAGGGGGCATCACAATGAGCAGTTCTTC. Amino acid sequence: CSVEVRGHHNEQFF.

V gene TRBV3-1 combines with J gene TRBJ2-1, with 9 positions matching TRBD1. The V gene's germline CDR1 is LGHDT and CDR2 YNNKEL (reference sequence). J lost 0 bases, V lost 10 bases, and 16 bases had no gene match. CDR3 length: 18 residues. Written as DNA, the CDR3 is TGTGCCATCAGTTTGTGGACCGGGACAGGGAACTCCTACAATGAGCAGTTCTTC. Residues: CAISLWTGTGNSYNEQFF.

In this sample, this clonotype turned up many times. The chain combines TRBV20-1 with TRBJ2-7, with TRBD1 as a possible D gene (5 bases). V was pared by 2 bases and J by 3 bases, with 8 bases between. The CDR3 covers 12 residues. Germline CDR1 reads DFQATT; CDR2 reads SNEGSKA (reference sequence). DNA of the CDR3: TGCAGTGCTAGAACCAGGGACTACGAGCAGTACTTC. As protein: CSARTRDYEQYF.

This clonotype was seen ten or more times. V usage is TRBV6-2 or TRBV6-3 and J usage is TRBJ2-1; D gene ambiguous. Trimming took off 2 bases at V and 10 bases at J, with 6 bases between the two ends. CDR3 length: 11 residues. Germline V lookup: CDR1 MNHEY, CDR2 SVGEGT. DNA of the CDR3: TGTGCCAGCAGTTACGGGCCGGAGCAGTTCTTC. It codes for CASSYGPEQFF.

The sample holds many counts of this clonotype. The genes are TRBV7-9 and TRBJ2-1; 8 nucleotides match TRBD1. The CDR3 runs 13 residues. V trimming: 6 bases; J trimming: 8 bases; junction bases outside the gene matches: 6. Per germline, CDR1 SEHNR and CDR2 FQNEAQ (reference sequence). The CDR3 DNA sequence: TGTGCCAGCAGAAAGACAGGGGAGGATGAGCAGTTCTTC. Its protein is CASRKTGEDEQFF. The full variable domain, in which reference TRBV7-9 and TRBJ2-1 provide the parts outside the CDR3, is DTGVSQNPRHKITKRGQNVTFRCDPISEHNRLYWYRQTLGQGPEFLTYFQNEAQLEKSRLLSDRFSAERPKGSFSTLEIQRTEQGDSAMYLCASRKTGEDEQFFGPGTRLTVL.

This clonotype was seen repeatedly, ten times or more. The CDR3 region has the DNA TGCGCCAGCAGCTTGGTGGCGAGCGGGGGTGGCACAGATACGCAGTATTTT. Translated, it gives CASSLVASGGGTDTQYF. The V call is TRBV5-1, the J call TRBJ2-3; the match to TRBD2 covers 8 bases. V shed 0 bases and J 1 base; nucleotides not matched to a gene: 7. The CDR3 consists of 17 residues. The germline CDR1 and CDR2 sequences are SGHRS and YFSETQ.

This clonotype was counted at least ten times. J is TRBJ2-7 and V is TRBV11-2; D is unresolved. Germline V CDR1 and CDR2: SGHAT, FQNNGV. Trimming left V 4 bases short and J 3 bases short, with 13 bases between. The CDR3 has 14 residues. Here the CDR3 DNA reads TGTGCCAGCAGCTCCCCGATAGGCAGCTACGAGCAGTACTTC. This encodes CASSSPIGSYEQYF.